The sequence of this T cell receptor (beta chain) was determined in a study of T cell repertoires in cytomegalovirus infection. Study in general: It was the public TCR beta signatures that indicated both CMV infection and matching HLA type.

Study observations and caveats: HLA-C-restricted, CMV-specific TCR beta clonotypes were dominant ex vivo.

Each CDR3 protein is one row after TCRdb ran MiXCR on the reads. The sample holds roughly 230,000 distinct CDR3 sequences; approximately 22% are singletons and the top ten take roughly 18%. A remark on this clonotype: The antigen remains undetermined.

V was clipped by 2 bases and J by 2 bases, with 10 bases between them. Germline V gives CDR1 MDHEN, CDR2 SYDVKM. The CDR3 has 15 amino acids. The chain carries TRBV28 and TRBJ2-1; D is undetermined. The clonotype originates from a human donor in good health (CMV status not recorded). Some clones in this sample may be carry-over from other donors' samples. The sample consisted of CD8+ T cells from PBMCs. The chain's CDR3 is CASSLPSRAYNEQFF. CDR3 in DNA: TGTGCCAGCAGTTTACCTTCTAGGGCCTACAATGAGCAGTTCTTC. The variable domain in full, with the rest retrieved from reference TRBV28 and TRBJ2-1, is DVKVTQSSRYLVKRTGEKVFLECVQDMDHENMFWYRQDPGLGLRLIYFSYDVKMKEKGDIPEGYSVSREKKERFSLILESASTNQTSMYLCASSLPSRAYNEQFFGPGTRLTVL.